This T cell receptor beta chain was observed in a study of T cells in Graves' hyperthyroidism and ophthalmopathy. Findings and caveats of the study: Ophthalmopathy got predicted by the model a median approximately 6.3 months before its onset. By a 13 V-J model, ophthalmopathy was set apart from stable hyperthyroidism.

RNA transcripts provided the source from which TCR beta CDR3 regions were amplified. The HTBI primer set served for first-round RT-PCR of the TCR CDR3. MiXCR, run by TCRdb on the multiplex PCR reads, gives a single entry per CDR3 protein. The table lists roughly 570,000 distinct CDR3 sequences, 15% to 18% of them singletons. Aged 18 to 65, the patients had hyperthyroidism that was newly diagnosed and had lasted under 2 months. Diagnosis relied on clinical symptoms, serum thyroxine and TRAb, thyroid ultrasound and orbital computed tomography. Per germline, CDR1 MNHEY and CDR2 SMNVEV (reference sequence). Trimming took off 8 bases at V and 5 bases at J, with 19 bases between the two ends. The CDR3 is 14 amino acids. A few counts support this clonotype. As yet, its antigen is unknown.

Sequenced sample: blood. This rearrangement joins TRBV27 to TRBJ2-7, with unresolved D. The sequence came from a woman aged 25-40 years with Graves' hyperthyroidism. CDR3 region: CASSSPKALHEQYF. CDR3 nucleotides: TGTGCCAGCTCCTCCCCAAAGGCGTTACACGAGCAGTACTTC.